One and the same sample provided the 9 T cell receptor beta chains below, sequenced in a study of T cell changes during pregnancy in multiple sclerosis. Sequencing was performed with immunoSEQ multiplex PCR; in TCRdb, only in-frame clones are kept and a portion is missing. This table holds 45,000 to 55,000 clones, about 93% found once. The input for sequencing was CD4+ T cells from peripheral blood mononuclear cells, taken after pregnancy. These TCRs come from a female donor in good health, enrolled as a control in a pregnancy study.

The genes are TRBV30 and TRBJ1-1; D unresolved. Germline CDR1 reads GTSNPN; CDR2 reads SVGIG (reference sequence). The CDR3 contains 11 residues. The germline V and J ends were trimmed by 3 bases and 4 bases, with 6 bases remaining between them. The DNA of the CDR3 is TGTGCCTGGAGGTCAGGCACTGAAGCTTTCTTT. Its protein is CAWRSGTEAFF.

The V gene is TRBV11-2, the J gene TRBJ2-3, with 11 bases aligning to TRBD2. The CDR3 covers 18 residues. CDR1 SGHAT and CDR2 FQNNGV come from the germline V gene. The V and J ends lost 0 bases and 5 bases, in that order; junction bases with no gene match: 10. The CDR3 sequence: CASSLDLGSGRAGDTQYF. The CDR3 bases are TGTGCCAGCAGCTTAGATTTGGGTAGCGGGAGGGCCGGAGATACGCAGTATTTT. The complete variable domain, with remaining parts taken from reference TRBV11-2 and TRBJ2-3, reads EAGVAQSPRYKIIEKRQSVAFWCNPISGHATLYWYQQILGQGPKLLIQFQNNGVVDDSQLPKDRFSAERLKGVDSTLKIQPAKLEDSAVYLCASSLDLGSGRAGDTQYFGPGTRLTVL.

J is TRBJ2-2 and V is TRBV28, with TRBD2 matching over 9 bases. Unmatched junction bases numbered 10, after V lost 6 bases and J lost 5 bases. This CDR3 spans 16 amino acids. CDR1 and CDR2 from the germline V gene are MDHEN and SYDVKM. CDR3 residues: CASSALGTSKTGELFF. The CDR3 coding sequence is TGTGCCAGCAGCGCCCTCGGGACTAGCAAAACCGGGGAGCTGTTTTTT.

V and J are TRBV6-5 and TRBJ1-2; D gene uncertain. The CDR3 contains 13 residues. The V gene lost 5 bases and the J gene lost 7 bases, with 14 bases spanning the gap. Germline V gene lookup returns CDR1 MNHEY and CDR2 SVGAGI. The CDR3 coding sequence is TGTGCCAGCAGTCCCGGGAGGGTAATTGGCTACACCTTC. This gives the protein CASSPGRVIGYTF.

This rearrangement joins TRBV18 to TRBJ1-4; 7 positions agree with TRBD1. Looked up from germline, CDR1 is KGHSH and CDR2 is LQKENI. This CDR3 has 14 amino acids. V was clipped by 3 bases and J by 8 bases; unmatched bases: 6. CDR3 nucleotide sequence: TGTGCCAGCTCACCGGGACAGCTTAACGAAAAACTGTTTTTT. Protein sequence: CASSPGQLNEKLFF.

The chain uses TRBV2 and TRBJ2-5, with TRBD1 identical over 7 bases. Per the germline V gene, CDR1 is SNHLY and CDR2 is FYNNEI. V gave up 1 base and J gave up 3 bases; unmatched junction bases: 8. The CDR3 is 16 amino acids. This chain's CDR3 is CASSEGGLGGEETQYF. The CDR3 DNA follows: TGTGCCAGCAGTGAAGGGGGGTTAGGGGGCGAAGAGACCCAGTACTTC.

The chain has TRBV11-2 and TRBJ1-3, with D possibly matching TRBD1 (6 bases). The CDR3 sequence is 16 residues long. V was trimmed by 5 bases and J by 0 bases, leaving 14 bases between them. Germline V gives CDR1 SGHAT, CDR2 FQNNGV. This chain's CDR3 is CASSILTGTSGNTIYF. CDR3 bases: TGTGCCAGCAGCATATTGACAGGAACCTCTGGAAACACCATATATTTT.

This chain connects TRBV30 to TRBJ1-3; D not certain. V lost 3 bases and J 4 bases, leaving 7 bases between the germline ends. CDR1 and CDR2 from the germline V gene are GTSNPN and SVGIG (reference sequence). The CDR3 runs 12 residues. The CDR3 region has the DNA TGTGCCTGGAGCGCCGGGGGAAACACCATATATTTT. Translation: CAWSAGGNTIYF.

The rearrangement links TRBV30 to TRBJ1-4, with 11 bases aligning to TRBD1. The CDR3 contains 15 residues. Germline lookup yields CDR1 GTSNPN and CDR2 SVGIG (reference sequence). The CDR3 region is CGIAPGQGVGEKLFF. In DNA, the CDR3 is TGTGGCATCGCCCCGGGACAGGGGGTCGGTGAAAAACTGTTTTTT.